This T cell receptor beta chain is from a study of control samples from healthy donors and cancer patients. Profiled with immunoSEQ multiplex PCR; TCRdb holds only in-frame clones, not every one. The top ten clones hold 1.8% of a sample with about 190,000 clones, 91% of them seen once. With respect to this clone: Distinct nucleotide sequences in the sample also encode this CDR3.

This CDR3 is built from 16 residues. Germline lookup yields CDR1 SQVTM and CDR2 ANQGSEA. Trimming at V came to 3 bases and at J to 1 base, leaving 8 bases not matched to a gene. The rearrangement uses TRBV29-1 and TRBJ2-3; TRBD2 aligns across 9 bases. The sequencing input was blood. The receptor was derived from a man aged 25 to 40 in good health. The CDR3 nucleotides read TGCAGCGTTGAGGTCCCCTTAGCGGGGGGCACAGATACGCAGTATTTT. Encoded protein: CSVEVPLAGGTDTQYF.